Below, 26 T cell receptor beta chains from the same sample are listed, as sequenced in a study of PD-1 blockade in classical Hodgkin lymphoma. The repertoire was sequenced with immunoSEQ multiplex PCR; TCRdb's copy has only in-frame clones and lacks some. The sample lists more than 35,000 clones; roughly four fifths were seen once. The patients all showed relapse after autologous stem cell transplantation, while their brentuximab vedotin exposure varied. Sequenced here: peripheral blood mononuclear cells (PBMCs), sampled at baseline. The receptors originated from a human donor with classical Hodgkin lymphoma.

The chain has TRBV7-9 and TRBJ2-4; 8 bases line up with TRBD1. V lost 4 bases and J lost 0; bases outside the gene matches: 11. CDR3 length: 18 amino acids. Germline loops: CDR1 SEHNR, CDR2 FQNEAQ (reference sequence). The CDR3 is CASSSDRAWGLAKNIQYF. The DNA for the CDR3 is TGTGCCAGCAGCTCGGACAGGGCCTGGGGGTTAGCCAAAAACATTCAGTACTTC.

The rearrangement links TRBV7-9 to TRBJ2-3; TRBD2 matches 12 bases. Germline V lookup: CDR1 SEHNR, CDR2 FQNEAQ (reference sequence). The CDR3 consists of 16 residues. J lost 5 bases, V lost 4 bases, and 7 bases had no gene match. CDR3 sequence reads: CASSSRLAGAIDTQYF. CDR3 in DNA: TGTGCCAGCAGCTCCAGACTAGCGGGAGCTATAGATACGCAGTATTTT.

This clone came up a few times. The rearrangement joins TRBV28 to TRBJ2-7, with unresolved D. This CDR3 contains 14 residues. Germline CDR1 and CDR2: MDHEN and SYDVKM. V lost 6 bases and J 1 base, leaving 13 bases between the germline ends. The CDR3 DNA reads TGTGCCAGCAGCGGTTCGAGGTCGTCCTACGAGCAGTACTTC. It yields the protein CASSGSRSSYEQYF.

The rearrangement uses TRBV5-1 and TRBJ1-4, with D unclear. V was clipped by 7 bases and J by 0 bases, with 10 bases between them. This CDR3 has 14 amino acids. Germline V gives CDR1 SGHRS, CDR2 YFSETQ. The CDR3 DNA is TGCGCCAGCGGCCCAACCGCAACTAATGAAAAACTGTTTTTT. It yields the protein CASGPTATNEKLFF.

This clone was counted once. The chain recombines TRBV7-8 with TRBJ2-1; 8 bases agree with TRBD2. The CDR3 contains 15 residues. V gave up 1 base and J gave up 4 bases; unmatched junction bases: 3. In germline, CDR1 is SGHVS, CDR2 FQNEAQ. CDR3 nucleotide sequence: TGTGCCAGCAGCTTAGAGGCGGGGGGTTACAATGAGCAGTTCTTC. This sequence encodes CASSLEAGGYNEQFF.

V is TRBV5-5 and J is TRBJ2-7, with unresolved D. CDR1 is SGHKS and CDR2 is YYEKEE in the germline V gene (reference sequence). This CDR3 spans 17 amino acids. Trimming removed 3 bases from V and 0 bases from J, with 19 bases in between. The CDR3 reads CASSYLTPLGSSYEQYF. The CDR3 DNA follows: TGTGCCAGCAGCTACTTGACGCCCTTAGGTAGCTCCTACGAGCAGTACTTC.

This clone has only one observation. The CDR3 reads CASRGTLNTGELFF. The DNA of the CDR3 is TGTGCCAGCAGGGGGACACTTAACACCGGGGAGCTGTTTTTT. This sequence joins TRBV21-1 and TRBJ2-2; TRBD1 reflects the table's D call only, with no check against the DNA. TRBV21-1 is listed as a pseudogene. This CDR3 has 14 residues.

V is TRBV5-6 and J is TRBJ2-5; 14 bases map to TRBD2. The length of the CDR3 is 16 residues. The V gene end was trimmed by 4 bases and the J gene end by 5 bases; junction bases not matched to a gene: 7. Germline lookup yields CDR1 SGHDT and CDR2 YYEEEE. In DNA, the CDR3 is TGTGCCAGCAGCCAGGGACTAGCGGGAGTCAGGGAGACCCAGTACTTC. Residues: CASSQGLAGVRETQYF.

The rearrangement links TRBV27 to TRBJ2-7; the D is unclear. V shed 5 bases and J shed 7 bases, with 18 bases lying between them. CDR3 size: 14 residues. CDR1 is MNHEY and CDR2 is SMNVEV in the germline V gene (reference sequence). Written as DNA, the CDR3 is TGTGCCAGCAGTCCCCGGACGCGTTCGCCGGAGCAGTACTTC. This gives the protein CASSPRTRSPEQYF.

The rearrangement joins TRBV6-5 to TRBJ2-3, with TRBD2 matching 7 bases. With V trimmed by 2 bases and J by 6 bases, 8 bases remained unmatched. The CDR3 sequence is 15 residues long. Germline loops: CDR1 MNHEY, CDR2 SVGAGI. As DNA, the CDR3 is TGTGCCAGCAGTTACCTGGGAGGGAGTGCGGATACGCAGTATTTT. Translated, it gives CASSYLGGSADTQYF.

The CDR3 reads CASSRGSGEAFF. The CDR3 DNA is TGTGCCAGCAGCCGGGGGTCGGGTGAAGCTTTCTTT. The chain links TRBV7-9 to TRBJ1-1; weak D call: TRBD1 (5 bases). Per germline, CDR1 SEHNR and CDR2 FQNEAQ (reference sequence). The V end lost 5 bases, the J end lost 7 bases, and 11 bases lay between the germline ends. CDR3 size: 12 residues.

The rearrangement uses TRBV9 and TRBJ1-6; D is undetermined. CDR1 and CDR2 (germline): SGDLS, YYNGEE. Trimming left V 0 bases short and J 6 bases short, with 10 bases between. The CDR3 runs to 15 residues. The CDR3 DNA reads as TGTGCCAGCAGCGTAGCCCCGCAGCCTAATTCACCCCTCCACTTT. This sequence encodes CASSVAPQPNSPLHF.

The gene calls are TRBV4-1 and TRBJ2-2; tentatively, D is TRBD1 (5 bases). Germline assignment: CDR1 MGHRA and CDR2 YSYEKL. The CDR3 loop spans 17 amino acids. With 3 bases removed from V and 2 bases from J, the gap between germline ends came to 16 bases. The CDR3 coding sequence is TGCGCCAGCAGCCACCGCCCGACAGCCGTAAACACCGGGGAGCTGTTTTTT. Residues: CASSHRPTAVNTGELFF.

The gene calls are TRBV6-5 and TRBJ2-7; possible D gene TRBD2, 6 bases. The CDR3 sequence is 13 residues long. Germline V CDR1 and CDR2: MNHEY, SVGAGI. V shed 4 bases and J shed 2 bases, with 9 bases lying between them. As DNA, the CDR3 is TGTGCCAGCAGTTCCGGGGGACCCTACGAGCAGTACTTC. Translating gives CASSSGGPYEQYF.

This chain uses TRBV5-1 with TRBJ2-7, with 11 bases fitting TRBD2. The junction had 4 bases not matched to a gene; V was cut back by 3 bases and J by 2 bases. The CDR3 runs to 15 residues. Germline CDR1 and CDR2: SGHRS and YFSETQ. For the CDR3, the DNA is TGCGCCAGCAGCTCGCTACTAGCGGGAGCCTACGAGCAGTACTTC. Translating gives CASSSLLAGAYEQYF.

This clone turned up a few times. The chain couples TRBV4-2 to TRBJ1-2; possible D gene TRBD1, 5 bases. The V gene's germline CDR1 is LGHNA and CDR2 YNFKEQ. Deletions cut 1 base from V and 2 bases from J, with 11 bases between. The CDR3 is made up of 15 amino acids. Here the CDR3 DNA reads TGTGCCAGCAGCCAAGGCGACAGAAGCAACTATGGCTACACCTTC. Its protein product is CASSQGDRSNYGYTF.

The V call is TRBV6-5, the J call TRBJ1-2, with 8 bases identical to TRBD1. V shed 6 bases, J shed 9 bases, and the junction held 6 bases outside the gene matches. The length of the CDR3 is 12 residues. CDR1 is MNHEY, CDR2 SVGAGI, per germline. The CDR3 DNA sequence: TGTGCCAGCAGCGACAGGGGTTTCAGCTACACCTTC. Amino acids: CASSDRGFSYTF.

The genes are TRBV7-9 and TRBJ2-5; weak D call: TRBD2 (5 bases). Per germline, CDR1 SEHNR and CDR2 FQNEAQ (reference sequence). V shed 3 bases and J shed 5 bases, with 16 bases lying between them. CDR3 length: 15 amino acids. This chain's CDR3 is CASSFVGGRGETQYF. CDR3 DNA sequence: TGTGCCAGCAGCTTCGTAGGTGGGAGAGGGGAGACCCAGTACTTC. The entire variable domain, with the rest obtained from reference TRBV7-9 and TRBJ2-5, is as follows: DTGVSQNPRHKITKRGQNVTFRCDPISEHNRLYWYRQTLGQGPEFLTYFQNEAQLEKSRLLSDRFSAERPKGSFSTLEIQRTEQGDSAMYLCASSFVGGRGETQYFGPGTRLLVL.

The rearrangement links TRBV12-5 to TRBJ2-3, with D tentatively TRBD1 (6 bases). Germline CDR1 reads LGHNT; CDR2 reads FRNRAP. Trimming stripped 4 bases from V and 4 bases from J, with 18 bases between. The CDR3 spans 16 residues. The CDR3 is CASGSTGSTHSDTQYF. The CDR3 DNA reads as TGTGCTAGTGGTTCGACAGGCTCCACACACTCAGATACGCAGTATTTT.

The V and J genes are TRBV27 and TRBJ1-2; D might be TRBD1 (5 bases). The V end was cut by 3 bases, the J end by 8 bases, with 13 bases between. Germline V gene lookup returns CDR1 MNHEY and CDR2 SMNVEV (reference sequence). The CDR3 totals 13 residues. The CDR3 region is CASSFGRGVGYTF. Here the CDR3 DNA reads TGTGCCAGCAGTTTCGGTAGAGGGGTCGGCTACACCTTC.

The CDR3 DNA reads as TGTGCCAGCAGCCAAGAAGTCTCCCTAGCGGGTGGCTCCTACGAGCAGTACTTC. Its translation is CASSQEVSLAGGSYEQYF. V usage is TRBV7-9 and J usage is TRBJ2-7, with TRBD2 identical over 8 bases. The CDR3 loop spans 18 amino acids. The junction had 15 bases not matched to a gene; V was cut back by 5 bases and J by 0 bases. The germline V gene has CDR1 SEHNR and CDR2 FQNEAQ (reference sequence).

CDR3: CASSSPGVGYEQYF. DNA for the CDR3: TGTGCCAGCAGCTCTCCAGGGGTTGGCTACGAGCAGTACTTC. The J gene is TRBJ2-7, the V gene TRBV7-9; D is perhaps TRBD1 (6 bases). Per the germline V gene, CDR1 is SEHNR and CDR2 is FQNEAQ (reference sequence). The CDR3 consists of 14 residues. V was pared by 4 bases and J by 3 bases, with 13 bases between.

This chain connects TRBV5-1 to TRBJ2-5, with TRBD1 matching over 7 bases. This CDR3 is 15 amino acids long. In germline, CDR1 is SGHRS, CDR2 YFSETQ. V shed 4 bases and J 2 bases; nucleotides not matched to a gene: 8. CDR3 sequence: CASSRDRVGQETQYF. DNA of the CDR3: TGCGCCAGCAGCCGAGACAGGGTGGGGCAAGAGACCCAGTACTTC.

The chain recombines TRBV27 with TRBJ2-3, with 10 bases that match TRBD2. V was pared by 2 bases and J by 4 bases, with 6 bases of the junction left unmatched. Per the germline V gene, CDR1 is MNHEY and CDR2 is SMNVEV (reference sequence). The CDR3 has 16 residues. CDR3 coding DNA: TGTGCCAGCAGTTTAAGCGGGAGGGCCTCCCCAGATACGCAGTATTTT. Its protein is CASSLSGRASPDTQYF.

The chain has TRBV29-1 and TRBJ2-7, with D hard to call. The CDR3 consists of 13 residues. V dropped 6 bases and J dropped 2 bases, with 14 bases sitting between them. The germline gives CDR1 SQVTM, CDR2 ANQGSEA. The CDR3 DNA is TGCAGCGTCTCCATCTCGGGCGCCTACGAGCAGTACTTC. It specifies CSVSISGAYEQYF.

CDR3 residues: CASSIRGASSYNEQFF. CDR3 bases: TGTGCCAGCAGCATAAGGGGGGCTAGCTCCTACAATGAGCAGTTCTTC. This chain joins TRBV5-8 and TRBJ2-1, with D perhaps matching TRBD1 or TRBD2 (6 bases each). CDR1 and CDR2 from the germline V gene are SGHTS and YDEGEE. The ends were cut back, 4 bases at V and 0 bases at J, with 14 bases in the middle. The CDR3 length is 16 residues.